This T cell receptor (beta chain) was documented in a study of blood T cell repertoires in COVID-19. CDR3 size: 14 residues. Some clones are missing from TCRdb's copy, which holds only in-frame ones; the method was immunoSEQ multiplex PCR. This sample has some 350,000 clones, with 80% to 90% found just once. The clonotype comes from a man between 18 and 29 years old who had recovered from COVID-19. The sequenced sample consisted of PBMCs or T cells enriched from blood (not recorded which). The V call is TRBV21-1, the J call TRBJ2-3; TRBD2, the table's D call, was not compared with the DNA. TRBV21-1 is a known pseudogene. The CDR3 sequence is CASSKRGGRDTQYF. The DNA for the CDR3 is TGTGCCAGCAGCAAACGGGGGGGCCGGGATACGCAGTATTTT.